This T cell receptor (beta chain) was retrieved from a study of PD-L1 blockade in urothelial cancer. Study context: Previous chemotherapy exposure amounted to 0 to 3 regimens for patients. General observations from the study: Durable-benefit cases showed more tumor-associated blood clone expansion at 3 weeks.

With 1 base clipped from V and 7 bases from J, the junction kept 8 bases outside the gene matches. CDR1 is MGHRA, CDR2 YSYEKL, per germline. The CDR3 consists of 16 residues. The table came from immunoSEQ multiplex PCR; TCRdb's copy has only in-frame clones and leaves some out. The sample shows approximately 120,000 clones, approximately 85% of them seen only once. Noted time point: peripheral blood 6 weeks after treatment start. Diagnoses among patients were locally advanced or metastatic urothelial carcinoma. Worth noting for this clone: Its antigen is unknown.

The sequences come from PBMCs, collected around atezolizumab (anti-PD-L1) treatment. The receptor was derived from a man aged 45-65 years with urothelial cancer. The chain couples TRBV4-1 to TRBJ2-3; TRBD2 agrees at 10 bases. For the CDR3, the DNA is TGCGCCAGCAGCCAAGGGGCTAGCGGGAGTTTCAATACGCAGTATTTT. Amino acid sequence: CASSQGASGSFNTQYF.